The clone carrying this T cell receptor beta chain is a singleton in its sample. Deletions cut 0 bases from V and 4 bases from J, with 13 bases between. The CDR3 totals 15 residues. The germline V gene encodes CDR1 SGDLS and CDR2 YYNGEE. In the source study's methods: The assay estimated nucleated cells by amplifying reference gene primers. Only in-frame clones appear in the TCRdb table, and some are missing; sequencing was by immunoSEQ multiplex PCR. Clone size and the V and J calls come from that table; the DNA yielded D and trimming. This table has about 120,000 clones, over 80% appearing once. The data derive from a study of blood T cell repertoires in COVID-19. About the study: The United States, Italy and Spain were the sources of the acute and convalescent COVID-19 samples. The cDNA or gDNA used as material had been derived from T cells, B-cell-depleted T cells, or PBMCs.

This clonotype was sampled from a woman in her 70s with acute or convalescent COVID-19. The chain has TRBV9 and TRBJ1-2; D unresolved. The sample taken for sequencing was peripheral blood. This CDR3 reads CASSVGPDGVYGYTF. Here the CDR3 DNA reads TGTGCCAGCAGCGTAGGCCCGGACGGGGTCTATGGCTACACCTTC. Combining the CDR3 with reference TRBV9 and TRBJ1-2 gives the whole variable domain DSGVTQTPKHLITATGQRVTLRCSPRSGDLSVYWYQQSLDQGLQFLIQYYNGEERAKGNILERFSAQQFPDLHSELNLSSLELGDSALYFCASSVGPDGVYGYTFGSGTRLTVV.